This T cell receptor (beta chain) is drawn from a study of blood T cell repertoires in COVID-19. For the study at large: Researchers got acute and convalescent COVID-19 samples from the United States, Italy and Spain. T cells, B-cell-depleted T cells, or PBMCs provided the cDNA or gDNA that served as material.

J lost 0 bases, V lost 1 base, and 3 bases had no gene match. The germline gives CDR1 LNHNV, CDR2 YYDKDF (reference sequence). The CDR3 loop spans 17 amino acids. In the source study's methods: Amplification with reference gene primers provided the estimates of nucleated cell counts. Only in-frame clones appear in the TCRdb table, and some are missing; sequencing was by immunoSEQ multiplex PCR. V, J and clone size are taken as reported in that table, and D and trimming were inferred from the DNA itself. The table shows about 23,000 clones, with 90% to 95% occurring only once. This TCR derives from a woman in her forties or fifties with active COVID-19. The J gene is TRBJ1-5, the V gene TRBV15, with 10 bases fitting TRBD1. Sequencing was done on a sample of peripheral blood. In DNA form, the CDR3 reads TGTGCCACCAGCAGAGGACAGGGGGCGGTTAGCAATCAGCCCCAGCATTTT. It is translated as CATSRGQGAVSNQPQHF. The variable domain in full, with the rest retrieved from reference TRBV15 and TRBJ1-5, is DAMVIQNPRYQVTQFGKPVTLSCSQTLNHNVMYWYQQKSSQAPKLLFHYYDKDFNNEADTPDNFQSRRPNTSFCFLDIRSPGLGDTAMYLCATSRGQGAVSNQPQHFGDGTRLSIL.